This TCR beta chain appears in the sequencing data of a study of blood T cell repertoires in COVID-19. Background on the study: T cells, B-cell-depleted T cells, or PBMCs provided the cDNA or gDNA that served as material.

This clone was observed a few times. Generated by immunoSEQ multiplex PCR, the TCRdb table keeps only in-frame clones and is missing some. There are around 150,000 clones in the sample; about four fifths occur only once, and nearly 3.5% lies in the top ten. The CDR3 spans 14 residues. Losses at the gene ends were 4 bases for V and 5 bases for J; bases not matched to a gene: 6. The germline gives CDR1 SGHTS, CDR2 YDEGEE. The sequence was collected from a woman aged 60-75 years who had recovered from COVID-19. The chain uses TRBV5-8 and TRBJ1-1, with 9 bases fitting TRBD1. Sequencing used PBMCs or T cells enriched from blood (not recorded which). For the CDR3, the DNA is TGTGCCAGCAGCCCGGGGACAGGGCGGACTGAAGCTTTCTTT. This gives the protein CASSPGTGRTEAFF.